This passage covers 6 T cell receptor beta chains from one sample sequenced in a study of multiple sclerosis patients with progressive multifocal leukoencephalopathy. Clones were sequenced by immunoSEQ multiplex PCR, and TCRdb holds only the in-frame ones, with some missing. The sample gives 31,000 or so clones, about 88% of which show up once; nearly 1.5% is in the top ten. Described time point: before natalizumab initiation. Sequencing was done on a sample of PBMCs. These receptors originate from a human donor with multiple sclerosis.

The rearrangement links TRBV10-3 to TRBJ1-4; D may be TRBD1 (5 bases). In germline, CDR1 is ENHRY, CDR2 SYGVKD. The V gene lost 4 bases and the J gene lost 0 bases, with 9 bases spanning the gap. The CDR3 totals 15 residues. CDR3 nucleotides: TGTGCCATCAGTGCCATGGGGGCAACTAATGAAAAACTGTTTTTT. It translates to CAISAMGATNEKLFF.

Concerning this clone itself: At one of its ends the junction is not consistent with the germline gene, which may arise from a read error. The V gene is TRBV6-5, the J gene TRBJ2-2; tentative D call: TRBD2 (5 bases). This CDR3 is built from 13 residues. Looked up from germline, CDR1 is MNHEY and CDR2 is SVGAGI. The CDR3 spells CASSSRAVGEPFF. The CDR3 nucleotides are TGTGCCAGCAGTTCCCGGGCGGTCGGGGAGCCGTTTTTT.

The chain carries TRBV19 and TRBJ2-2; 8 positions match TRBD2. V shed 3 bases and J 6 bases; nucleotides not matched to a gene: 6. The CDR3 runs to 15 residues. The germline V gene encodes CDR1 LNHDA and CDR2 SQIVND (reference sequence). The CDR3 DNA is TGTGCCAGTAGTATTGGAAGACTAGCGCCCGGGGAGCTGTTTTTT. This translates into CASSIGRLAPGELFF.

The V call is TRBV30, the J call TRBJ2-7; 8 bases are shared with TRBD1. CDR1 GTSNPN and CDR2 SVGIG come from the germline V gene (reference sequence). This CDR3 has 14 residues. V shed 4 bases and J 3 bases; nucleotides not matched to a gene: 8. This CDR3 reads CAWTPGTGGYEQYF. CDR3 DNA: TGTGCCTGGACCCCCGGGACAGGAGGCTACGAGCAGTACTTC. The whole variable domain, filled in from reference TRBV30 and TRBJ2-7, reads SQTIHQWPATLVQPVGSPLSLECTVEGTSNPNLYWYRQAAGRGLQLLFYSVGIGQISSEVPQNLSASRPQDRQFILSSKKLLLSDSGFYLCAWTPGTGGYEQYFGPGTRLTVT.

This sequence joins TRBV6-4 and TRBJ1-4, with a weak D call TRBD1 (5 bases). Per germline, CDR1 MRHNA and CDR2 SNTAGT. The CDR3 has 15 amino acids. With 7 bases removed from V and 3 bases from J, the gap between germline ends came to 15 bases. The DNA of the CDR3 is TGTGCCAGCATTCACAGACAGAAGCCTAATGAAAAACTGTTTTTT. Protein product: CASIHRQKPNEKLFF.

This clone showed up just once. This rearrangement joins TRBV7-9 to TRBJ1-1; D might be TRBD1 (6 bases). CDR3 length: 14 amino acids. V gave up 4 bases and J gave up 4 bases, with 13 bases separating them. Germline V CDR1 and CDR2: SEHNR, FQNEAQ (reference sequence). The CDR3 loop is CASSSAGVVTEAFF. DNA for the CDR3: TGTGCCAGCAGCTCAGCAGGGGTTGTCACTGAAGCTTTCTTT.